This T cell receptor beta chain was identified in a study of T cell responses to AZD1222 COVID-19 vaccine listed by TCRdb under 2021. At the level of the whole study: Because spike-specific TCR depth and breadth did not differ between the two schedules, AZD1222 recipients who got a second dose at roughly 4 weeks were pooled with those who got a second dose at roughly 12 weeks. A total of just over 230 trial participants underwent TCR sequencing, of whom 207 received two doses of AZD1222 and some 26 received two doses of the MenACWY control vaccine. Enrollment into the trials was organized by age into subgroups of 18-55, 56-69 and 70-plus years, and those subgroups contained about 150, 27 and 61 TCR-sequenced participants, respectively.

What this sample's time point label stands for: baseline before first vaccination. Vaccinee samples came from UK trials COV001 and COV002, including a single-blind randomized controlled phase 2/3 trial of AZD1222 (ChAdOx1 nCoV-19) in healthy adults. For TCRbeta chain sequencing, PBMC samples were collected from trial participants at day 0 and at day 28 after the second dose. The CDR3 regions of human TCRbeta chains were subjected to immunosequencing. The original pipeline was this. TCRs in the repertoires were compared against a reference library of SARS-CoV-2-specific TCRs that had been generated with the MIRA antigen-specificity platform. Breadth was defined as the fraction of unique TCRs that were SARS-CoV-2-associated. Depth was defined as the fraction of total T cells that were SARS-CoV-2-associated. Using the MIRA data, every spike-specific TCR was mapped to the spike region that the TCR reacted to and assigned to either a CD4 or a CD8 class. Log10-transformed breadth and depth values were compared by one-way ANOVA with Sidak's multiple comparisons tests. The table comes from immuneACCESS by way of TCRdb, which keeps in-frame sequences with V and J called. Part of the clones is missing from these tables; in studies checked, under half for an unresolved V gene and the rest for unknown reasons. V and J calls and clone size come straight from that table; D and trimming were deduced from the DNA. In this sample the table shows 90,000 to 140,000 clones, about 88% of which occur a single time. The top ten constitute 9.1% of the sample.

The research as a whole found: Conclusions about previously exposed vaccinees are limited because only a handful of AZD1222 recipients were SARS-CoV-2 seropositive at baseline. Because no day 14 peak-response samples were available, repertoires were characterized only after the peak T cell response. In the small 56-69-year group, the increase in depth fell short of significance, most likely because of low power. Nearly half of unique spike-specific TCRs reportedly recognized epitopes outside regions mutated in the B.1.351 and B.1.1.7 variants. The whole spike protein was spanned by vaccine-associated CD4 TCRs, and dominant responses were seen in regions 160-218 and 743-854. Participants were mostly white British and included more females than males, and it was suggested by the authors that clonal diversity may have been underestimated. After two AZD1222 doses, both the breadth and the depth of spike-specific TCRs were significantly higher than at day 0 and than in MenACWY recipients.

Counted from cysteine to phenylalanine, this CDR3 has 15 amino acids. Only the CDR3 region is kept as DNA, spanning 45 bases read in frame from base 1. V was cut back by 0 bases and J by 1 base, leaving a gap of 7 bases between them. The CDR1 and CDR2 encoded by the germline V gene are MNHEY and SVGEGT. A note on this clone: Its cognate antigen has yet to be identified. No base quality information exists; no much larger clone differs at one position.

The sequence came from an adult in good health. The chain is made from TRBV6-2 or TRBV6-3 and TRBJ2-1, with the D segment identity uncertain. The starting material was peripheral blood, obtained on day 0 of AZD1222 vaccination. The encoded CDR3 is CASSYSSVSYNEQFF. The DNA reads as follows: TGTGCCAGCAGTTACTCCAGCGTATCCTACAATGAGCAGTTCTTC.